This T cell receptor beta chain came from a study of T-cell reconstitution after alpha-beta-depleted transplantation in children. This sample's TCRbeta library carried unique molecular identifier barcodes. Each CDR3 protein is one row after TCRdb ran MiXCR on the PCR reads. The sample consists of 40,000 to 60,000 distinct CDR3 sequences, about a tenth of them appearing once. Germline values: CDR1 SGHAT, CDR2 FQNNGV. CDR3 size: 15 residues. Trimming took 5 bases from V and 0 from J; bases not matched to a gene: 6. This clonotype appeared many times. V gene TRBV11-2 combines with J gene TRBJ1-2; 7 bases align to TRBD1. The starting material was PBMCs, mostly from graft donor cells, obtained 60 days after TCRalphabeta/CD19-depleted stem cell transplant. The source of this sequence is a male patient aged 2 to 10 who had a stem cell transplant for chronic granulomatous disease, so the T cells may come from the graft donor. The CDR3 loop is CASSQGTVTNYGYTF. In DNA form, the CDR3 reads TGTGCCAGCAGCCAAGGGACAGTCACTAACTATGGCTACACCTTC.